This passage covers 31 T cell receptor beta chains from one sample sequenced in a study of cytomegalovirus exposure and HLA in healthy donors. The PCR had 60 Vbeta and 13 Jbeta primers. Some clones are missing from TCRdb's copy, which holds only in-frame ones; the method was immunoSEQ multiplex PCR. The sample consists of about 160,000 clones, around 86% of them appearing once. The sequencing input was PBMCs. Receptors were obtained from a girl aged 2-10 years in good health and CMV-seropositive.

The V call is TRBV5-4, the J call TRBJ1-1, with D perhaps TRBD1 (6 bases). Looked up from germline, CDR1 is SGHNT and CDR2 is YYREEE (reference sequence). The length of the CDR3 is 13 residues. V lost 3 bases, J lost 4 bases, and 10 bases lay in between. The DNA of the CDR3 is TGTGCCAGCAGCTCATTAGGGGGCACTGAAGCTTTCTTT. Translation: CASSSLGGTEAFF.

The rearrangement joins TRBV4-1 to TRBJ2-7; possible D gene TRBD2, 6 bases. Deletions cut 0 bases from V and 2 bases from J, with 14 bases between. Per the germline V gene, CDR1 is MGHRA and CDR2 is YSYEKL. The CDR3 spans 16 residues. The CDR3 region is CASSQDPQRVPYEQYF. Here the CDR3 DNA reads TGCGCCAGCAGCCAAGATCCGCAGCGGGTGCCCTACGAGCAGTACTTC.

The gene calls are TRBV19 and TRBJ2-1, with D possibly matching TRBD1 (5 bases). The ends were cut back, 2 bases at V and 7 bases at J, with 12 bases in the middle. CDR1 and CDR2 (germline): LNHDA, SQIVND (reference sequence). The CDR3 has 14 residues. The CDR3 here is CASSIQGPANEQFF. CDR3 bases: TGTGCCAGTAGTATACAGGGCCCGGCGAATGAGCAGTTCTTC.

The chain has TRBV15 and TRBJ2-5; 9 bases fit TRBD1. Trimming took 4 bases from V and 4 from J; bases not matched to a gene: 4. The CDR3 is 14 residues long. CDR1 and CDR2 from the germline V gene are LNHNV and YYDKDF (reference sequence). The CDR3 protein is CATSTQGAGETQYF. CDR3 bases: TGTGCCACCAGCACACAGGGGGCGGGAGAGACCCAGTACTTC. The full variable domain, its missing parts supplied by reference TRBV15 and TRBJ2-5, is DAMVIQNPRYQVTQFGKPVTLSCSQTLNHNVMYWYQQKSSQAPKLLFHYYDKDFNNEADTPDNFQSRRPNTSFCFLDIRSPGLGDTAMYLCATSTQGAGETQYFGPGTRLLVL.

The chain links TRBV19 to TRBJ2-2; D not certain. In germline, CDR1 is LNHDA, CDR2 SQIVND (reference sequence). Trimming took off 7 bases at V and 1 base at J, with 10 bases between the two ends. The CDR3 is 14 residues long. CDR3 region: CASTSSGNTGELFF. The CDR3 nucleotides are TGTGCCAGTACCTCGTCCGGGAACACCGGGGAGCTGTTTTTT.

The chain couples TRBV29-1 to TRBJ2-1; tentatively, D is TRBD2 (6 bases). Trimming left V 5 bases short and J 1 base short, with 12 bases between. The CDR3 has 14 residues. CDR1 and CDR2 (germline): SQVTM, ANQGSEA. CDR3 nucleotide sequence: TGCAGCGTTTATACTAGCAGATCCTACAATGAGCAGTTCTTC. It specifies CSVYTSRSYNEQFF.

The CDR3 bases are TGTGCCAGTAGTATGACAGCGGGGCTAGCCAAAAACATTCAGTACTTC. Protein: CASSMTAGLAKNIQYF. The chain is built from TRBV19 and TRBJ2-4, with 7 bases matching TRBD2. From germline, CDR1 is LNHDA and CDR2 SQIVND (reference sequence). V lost 3 bases, J lost 0 bases, and 5 bases stayed unmatched. The CDR3 spans 16 residues.

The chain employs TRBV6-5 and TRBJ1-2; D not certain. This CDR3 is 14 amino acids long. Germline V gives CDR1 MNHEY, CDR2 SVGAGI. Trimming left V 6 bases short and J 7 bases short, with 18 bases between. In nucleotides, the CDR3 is TGTGCCAGCAGCTTCGGCCGGGGTAATCGTGGCTACACCTTC. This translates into CASSFGRGNRGYTF.

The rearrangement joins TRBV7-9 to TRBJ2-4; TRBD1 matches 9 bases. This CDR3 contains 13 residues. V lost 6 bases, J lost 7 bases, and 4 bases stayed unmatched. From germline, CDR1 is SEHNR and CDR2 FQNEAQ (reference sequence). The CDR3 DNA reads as TGTGCCAGCAGTTTCGACAGGGGGAACATTCAGTACTTC. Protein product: CASSFDRGNIQYF. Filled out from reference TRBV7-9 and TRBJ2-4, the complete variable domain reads DTGVSQNPRHKITKRGQNVTFRCDPISEHNRLYWYRQTLGQGPEFLTYFQNEAQLEKSRLLSDRFSAERPKGSFSTLEIQRTEQGDSAMYLCASSFDRGNIQYFGAGTRLSVL.

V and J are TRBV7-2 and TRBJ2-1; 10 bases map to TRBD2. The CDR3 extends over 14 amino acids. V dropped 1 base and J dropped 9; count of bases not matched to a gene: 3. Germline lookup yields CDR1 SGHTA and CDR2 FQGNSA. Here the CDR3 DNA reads TGTGCCAGCAGCTTAGTTGCTAGCGGGAGTGAGCAGTTCTTC. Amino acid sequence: CASSLVASGSEQFF.

The CDR3 reads CASSSKGVRVNEKLFF. The DNA of the CDR3 is TGTGCCAGCAGCTCTAAGGGGGTCAGGGTAAATGAAAAACTGTTTTTT. V is TRBV5-4 and J is TRBJ1-4; tentatively, D is TRBD1 (6 bases). Germline V gene sequence: CDR1 SGHNT, CDR2 YYREEE (reference sequence). The CDR3 has 16 residues. Trimming removed 3 bases at V and 5 bases at J, with 17 bases between.

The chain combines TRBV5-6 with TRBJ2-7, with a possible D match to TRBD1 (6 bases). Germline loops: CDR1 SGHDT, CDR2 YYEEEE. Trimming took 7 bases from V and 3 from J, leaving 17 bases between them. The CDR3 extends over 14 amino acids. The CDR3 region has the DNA TGTGCCAGCGGATCGGACAGCGGAAACTACGAGCAGTACTTC. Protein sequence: CASGSDSGNYEQYF.

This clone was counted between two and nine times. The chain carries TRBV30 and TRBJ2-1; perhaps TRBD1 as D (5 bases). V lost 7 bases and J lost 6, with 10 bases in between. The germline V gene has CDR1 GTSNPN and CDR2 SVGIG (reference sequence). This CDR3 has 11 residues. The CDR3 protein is CASKGFNEQFF. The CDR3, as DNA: TGTGCCTCGAAGGGGTTCAATGAGCAGTTCTTC.

The CDR3 protein is CASSEAEGYDEKLFF. The CDR3, as DNA: TGTGCCAGCAGTGAAGCAGAGGGTTATGATGAAAAACTGTTTTTT. This chain connects TRBV2 to TRBJ1-4; D remains ambiguous. This CDR3 contains 15 residues. The germline CDR1 and CDR2 sequences are SNHLY and FYNNEI. Trimming pared 0 bases from V and 6 bases from J, leaving 11 bases between.

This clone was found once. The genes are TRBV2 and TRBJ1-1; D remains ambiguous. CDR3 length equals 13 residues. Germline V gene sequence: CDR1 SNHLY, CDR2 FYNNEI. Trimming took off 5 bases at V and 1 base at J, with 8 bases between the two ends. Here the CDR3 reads CASSMAPNTEAFF. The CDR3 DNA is TGTGCCAGCAGTATGGCTCCGAACACTGAAGCTTTCTTT.

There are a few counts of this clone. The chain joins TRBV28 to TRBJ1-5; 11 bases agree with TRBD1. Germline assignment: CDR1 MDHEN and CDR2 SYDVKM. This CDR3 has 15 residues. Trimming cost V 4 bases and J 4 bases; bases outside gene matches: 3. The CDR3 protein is CASSWDRGGNQPQHF. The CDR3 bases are TGTGCCAGCAGTTGGGACAGGGGGGGGAATCAGCCCCAGCATTTT.

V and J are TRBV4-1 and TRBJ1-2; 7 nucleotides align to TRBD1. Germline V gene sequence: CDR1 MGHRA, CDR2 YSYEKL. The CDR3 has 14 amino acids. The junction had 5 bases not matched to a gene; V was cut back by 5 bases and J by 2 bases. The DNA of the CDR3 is TGCGCCAGCAGCACTCCGGGACAGAACTATGGCTACACCTTC. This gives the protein CASSTPGQNYGYTF.

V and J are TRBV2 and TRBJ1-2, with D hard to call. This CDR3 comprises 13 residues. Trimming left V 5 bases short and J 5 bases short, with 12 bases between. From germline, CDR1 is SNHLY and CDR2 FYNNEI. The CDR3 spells CASSPGFGYGYTF. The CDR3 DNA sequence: TGTGCCAGCAGTCCCGGGTTTGGGTATGGCTACACCTTC.

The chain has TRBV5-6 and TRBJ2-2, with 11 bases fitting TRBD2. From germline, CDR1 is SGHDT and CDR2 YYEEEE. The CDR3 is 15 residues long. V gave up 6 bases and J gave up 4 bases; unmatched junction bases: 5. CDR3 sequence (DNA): TGTGCCAGCACCCCAGGACTAGCGGGCACCGGGGAGCTGTTTTTT. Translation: CASTPGLAGTGELFF.

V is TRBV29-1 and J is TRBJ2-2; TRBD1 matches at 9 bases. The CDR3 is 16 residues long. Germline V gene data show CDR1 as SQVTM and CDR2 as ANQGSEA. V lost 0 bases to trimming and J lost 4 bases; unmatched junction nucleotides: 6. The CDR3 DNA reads TGCAGCGTTGAAGAAGGAGGGACAGGGTTCACCGGGGAGCTGTTTTTT. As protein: CSVEEGGTGFTGELFF.

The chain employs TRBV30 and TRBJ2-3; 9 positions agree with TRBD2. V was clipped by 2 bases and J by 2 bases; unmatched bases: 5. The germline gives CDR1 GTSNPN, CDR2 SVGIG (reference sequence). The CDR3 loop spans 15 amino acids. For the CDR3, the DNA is TGTGCCTGGAGTTCTAGCGGGACTTTCACAGATACGCAGTATTTT. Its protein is CAWSSSGTFTDTQYF. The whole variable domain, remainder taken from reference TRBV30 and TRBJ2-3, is SQTIHQWPATLVQPVGSPLSLECTVEGTSNPNLYWYRQAAGRGLQLLFYSVGIGQISSEVPQNLSASRPQDRQFILSSKKLLLSDSGFYLCAWSSSGTFTDTQYFGPGTRLTVL.

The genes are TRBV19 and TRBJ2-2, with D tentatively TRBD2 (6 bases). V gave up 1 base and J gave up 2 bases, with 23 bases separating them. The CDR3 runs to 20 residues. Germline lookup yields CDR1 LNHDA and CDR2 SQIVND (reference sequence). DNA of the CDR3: TGTGCCAGTAGTATAGTTCTCATCTTACGGGAGCCTCCTAACACCGGGGAGCTGTTTTTT. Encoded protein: CASSIVLILREPPNTGELFF.

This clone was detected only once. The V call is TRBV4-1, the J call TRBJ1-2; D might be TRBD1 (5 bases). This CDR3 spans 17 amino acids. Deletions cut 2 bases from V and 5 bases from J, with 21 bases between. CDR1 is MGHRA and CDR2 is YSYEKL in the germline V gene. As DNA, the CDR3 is TGCGCCAGCAGCCAAAAGTTAGCAGGGAATAACTGGTATGGCTACACCTTC. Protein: CASSQKLAGNNWYGYTF.

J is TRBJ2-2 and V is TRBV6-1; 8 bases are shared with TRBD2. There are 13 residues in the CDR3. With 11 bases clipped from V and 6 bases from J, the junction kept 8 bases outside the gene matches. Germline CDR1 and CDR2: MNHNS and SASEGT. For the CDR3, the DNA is TGTGCCGCGGGAATAGCGGGACCCGGGGAGCTGTTTTTT. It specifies CAAGIAGPGELFF.

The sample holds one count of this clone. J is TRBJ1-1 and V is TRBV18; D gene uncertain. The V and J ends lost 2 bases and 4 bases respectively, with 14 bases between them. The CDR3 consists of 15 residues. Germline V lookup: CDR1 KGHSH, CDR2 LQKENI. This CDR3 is CASSPGGGKGTEAFF. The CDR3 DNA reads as TGTGCCAGCTCACCAGGAGGAGGAAAGGGCACTGAAGCTTTCTTT. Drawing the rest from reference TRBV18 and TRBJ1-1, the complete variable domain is NAGVMQNPRHLVRRRGQEARLRCSPMKGHSHVYWYRQLPEEGLKFMVYLQKENIIDESGMPKERFSAEFPKEGPSILRIQQVVRGDSAAYFCASSPGGGKGTEAFFGQGTRLTVV.

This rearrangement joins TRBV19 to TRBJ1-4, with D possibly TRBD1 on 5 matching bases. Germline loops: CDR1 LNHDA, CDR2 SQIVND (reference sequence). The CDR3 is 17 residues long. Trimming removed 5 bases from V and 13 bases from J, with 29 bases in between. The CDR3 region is CASSSPGRVTLSNLLFF. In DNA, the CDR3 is TGTGCCAGTAGTTCACCAGGGCGCGTTACGTTATCGAACCTACTGTTTTTT.

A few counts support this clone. This chain's CDR3 is CASSSAGGTDTQYF. The CDR3 DNA is TGTGCCAGCAGTTCCGCGGGGGGCACAGATACGCAGTATTTT. This chain joins TRBV6-4 and TRBJ2-3, with 7 positions matching TRBD2. The CDR3 contains 14 residues. Germline assignment: CDR1 MRHNA and CDR2 SNTAGT. V was pared by 5 bases and J by 1 base, with 3 bases of the junction left unmatched.

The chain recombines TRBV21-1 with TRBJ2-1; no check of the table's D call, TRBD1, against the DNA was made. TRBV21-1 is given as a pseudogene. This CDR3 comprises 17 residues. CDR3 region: CASSKAGEGLYYNEQFF. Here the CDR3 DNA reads TGTGCCAGCAGCAAAGCAGGGGAAGGATTATACTACAATGAGCAGTTCTTC.

CDR3 region: CASSLRTGGRYEQYF. CDR3 nucleotide sequence: TGCGCCAGCAGCCTACGGACAGGGGGCCGGTACGAGCAGTACTTC. V gene TRBV4-1 combines with J gene TRBJ2-7; 11 bases fit TRBD1. V shed 4 bases and J 4 bases; nucleotides not matched to a gene: 6. The V gene's germline CDR1 is MGHRA and CDR2 YSYEKL. The CDR3 is made up of 15 amino acids.

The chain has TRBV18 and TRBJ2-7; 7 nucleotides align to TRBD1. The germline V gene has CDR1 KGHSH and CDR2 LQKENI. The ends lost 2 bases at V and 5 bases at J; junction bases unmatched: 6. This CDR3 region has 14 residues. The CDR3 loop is CASSPFGQDNEQYF. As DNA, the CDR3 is TGTGCCAGCTCACCATTCGGACAGGATAACGAGCAGTACTTC.

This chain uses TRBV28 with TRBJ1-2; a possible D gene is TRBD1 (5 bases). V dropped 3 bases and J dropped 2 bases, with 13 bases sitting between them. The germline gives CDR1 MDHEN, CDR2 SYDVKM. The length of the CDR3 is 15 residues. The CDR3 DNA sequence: TGTGCCAGCAGTTTTTTGGGGGACTACAACTATGGCTACACCTTC. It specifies CASSFLGDYNYGYTF.